Below are 17 T cell receptor beta chains sequenced from a single sample in a study of CD8+ T cells in alopecia areata. Extracted RNA was reverse transcribed, and the resulting cDNA served as sequencing template. Profiling relied on immunoSEQ multiplex PCR, and the TCRdb table lists in-frame clones only, not all of them. The sample shows about 110,000 clones, 55% to 70% of them seen only once. Sequencing input: NKG2D-low CD8+ T cells sorted from blood. All receptors derive from a human donor with alopecia areata.

The rearrangement links TRBV28 to TRBJ2-5, with 7 bases fitting TRBD1. The CDR3 is made up of 14 amino acids. V shed 5 bases and J 2 bases; nucleotides not matched to a gene: 5. Germline lookup yields CDR1 MDHEN and CDR2 SYDVKM. CDR3 DNA: TGTGCCAGCAGTACCAAGACAGGGCAAGAGACCCAGTACTTC. Its protein is CASSTKTGQETQYF. The whole variable domain, filled in from reference TRBV28 and TRBJ2-5, reads DVKVTQSSRYLVKRTGEKVFLECVQDMDHENMFWYRQDPGLGLRLIYFSYDVKMKEKGDIPEGYSVSREKKERFSLILESASTNQTSMYLCASSTKTGQETQYFGPGTRLLVL.

V gene TRBV7-6 combines with J gene TRBJ2-2; unclear D gene. The germline V gene has CDR1 SGHVS and CDR2 FNYEAQ. The V gene lost 5 bases and the J gene lost 6 bases, with 19 bases spanning the gap. The CDR3 loop spans 16 amino acids. CDR3 loop: CASSVTPFPSPGELFF. DNA of the CDR3: TGTGCCAGCAGCGTAACGCCCTTTCCGTCCCCCGGGGAGCTGTTTTTT.

Details on this clone: Other DNA sequences from this sample encode an identical CDR3 as well. The gene calls are TRBV27 and TRBJ1-1; 7 nucleotides align to TRBD1. The germline gives CDR1 MNHEY, CDR2 SMNVEV (reference sequence). This CDR3 is built from 13 residues. J was trimmed by 0 bases and V by 5 bases; bases with no gene match: 0. CDR3 region: CASSQGVNTEAFF. The CDR3 nucleotides read TGTGCCAGCAGTCAGGGGGTGAACACTGAAGCTTTCTTT.

The J gene is TRBJ1-1, the V gene TRBV27, with D maybe TRBD1 (6 bases). The CDR3 totals 13 residues. Trimming removed 4 bases at V and 3 bases at J, with 9 bases between. CDR1 and CDR2 (germline): MNHEY, SMNVEV (reference sequence). The chain's CDR3 is CASSWGRYTEAFF. CDR3 coding DNA: TGTGCCAGCAGTTGGGGGCGTTACACTGAAGCTTTCTTT.

This clone occurred a few times. V is TRBV6-6 and J is TRBJ2-1, with D possibly TRBD1 on 6 matching bases. The CDR3 consists of 16 residues. Germline V gene sequence: CDR1 MNHNY, CDR2 SVGAGI (reference sequence). V lost 2 bases and J lost 5, with 16 bases in between. The CDR3 reads CASSYGWGHGDNEQFF. The CDR3 DNA sequence: TGTGCCAGCAGTTACGGTTGGGGACACGGGGACAATGAGCAGTTCTTC.

The rearrangement joins TRBV28 to TRBJ1-1; tentative D call: TRBD1 (5 bases). The CDR3 totals 12 residues. CDR1 is MDHEN, CDR2 SYDVKM, per germline. V shed 3 bases and J shed 6 bases, with 8 bases lying between them. The CDR3 DNA is TGTGCCAGCAGTTTTGTGGGGGCTGAAGCTTTCTTT. This encodes CASSFVGAEAFF.

The chain links TRBV27 to TRBJ2-7; no reliable D call. This CDR3 region has 13 residues. The V gene's germline CDR1 is MNHEY and CDR2 SMNVEV (reference sequence). Trimming left V 5 bases short and J 2 bases short, with 10 bases between. Here the CDR3 reads CASSLRQTYEQYF. The CDR3 region has the DNA TGTGCCAGCAGTCTCAGGCAGACCTACGAGCAGTACTTC.

This clone has more than one count but fewer than ten. V usage is TRBV7-9 and J usage is TRBJ2-7, with 8 bases identical to TRBD2. V shed 3 bases, J shed 3 bases, and the junction held 4 bases outside the gene matches. Germline CDR1 is SEHNR and CDR2 is FQNEAQ (reference sequence). This CDR3 spans 14 amino acids. CDR3: CASSFGTSGYEQYF. CDR3 sequence (DNA): TGTGCCAGCAGCTTCGGTACTAGCGGCTACGAGCAGTACTTC.

The rearrangement joins TRBV9 to TRBJ2-3, with 7 bases identical to TRBD2. The J segment lost 0 bases and the V segment lost 4 bases, leaving 5 bases of the junction unmatched. This CDR3 spans 15 amino acids. The V gene's germline CDR1 is SGDLS and CDR2 YYNGEE. The DNA of the CDR3 is TGTGCCAGCAGCTTGTGTAGCGGGAGCACAGATACGCAGTATTTT. It specifies CASSLCSGSTDTQYF.

The genes are TRBV27 and TRBJ2-5; D is ambiguous. The CDR3 runs to 15 residues. The V gene's germline CDR1 is MNHEY and CDR2 SMNVEV (reference sequence). V lost 4 bases to trimming and J lost 1 base, with 13 bases between them. In DNA form, the CDR3 reads TGTGCCAGCAGTTGGATGGTAAGGATCCAAGAGACCCAGTACTTC. Protein product: CASSWMVRIQETQYF.

The chain combines TRBV4-1 with TRBJ2-3; tentatively, D is TRBD1 (5 bases). V shed 0 bases and J shed 2 bases, with 30 bases lying between them. The CDR3 consists of 22 residues. Germline V lookup: CDR1 MGHRA, CDR2 YSYEKL. The CDR3 here is CASSQDTDAPIRRDSSTDTQYF. Written as DNA, the CDR3 is TGCGCCAGCAGCCAAGATACCGACGCACCGATACGTAGAGACAGTTCCACAGATACGCAGTATTTT.

The genes are TRBV27 and TRBJ2-1, with TRBD2 matching over 10 bases. Germline trimming cut 7 bases from V and 7 bases from J; bases unmatched to any gene: 13. The CDR3 spans 16 residues. Per the germline V gene, CDR1 is MNHEY and CDR2 is SMNVEV (reference sequence). CDR3 sequence: CASIDQSGRALNEQFF. In nucleotides, the CDR3 is TGTGCCAGCATTGACCAGAGCGGGAGGGCCTTAAATGAGCAGTTCTTC.

This chain connects TRBV5-1 to TRBJ2-5; D is undetermined. The ends were cut back, 4 bases at V and 4 bases at J, with 8 bases in the middle. The CDR3 is 12 residues long. Germline-derived CDR1 and CDR2 are SGHRS and YFSETQ. The CDR3 DNA reads TGCGCCAGCAGCCCCATGGGAGAGACCCAGTACTTC. It specifies CASSPMGETQYF.

CDR3 nucleotide sequence: TGCGCCAGCAGCAGTCGGACAGATGGTAACACCGGGGAGCTGTTTTTT. Residues: CASSSRTDGNTGELFF. The J gene is TRBJ2-2, the V gene TRBV5-1, with TRBD1 as a possible D gene (6 bases). Germline loops: CDR1 SGHRS, CDR2 YFSETQ. The CDR3 is made up of 16 amino acids. Trimming removed 4 bases at V and 2 bases at J, with 15 bases between.

The chain is built from TRBV7-9 and TRBJ2-7; no definite D call. Trimming shortened V by 3 bases and J by 6 bases, and 6 bases separated the two germline ends. This CDR3 is 11 amino acids long. Germline CDR1 and CDR2: SEHNR and FQNEAQ (reference sequence). The CDR3 DNA follows: TGTGCCAGCAGCTTCACTGCCGAGCAGTACTTC. Translating it yields CASSFTAEQYF.

This clone has a handful of counts. V and J are TRBV5-1 and TRBJ1-5, with 8 bases identical to TRBD1. The CDR3 has 15 amino acids. The ends lost 2 bases at V and 3 bases at J; junction bases unmatched: 4. Germline CDR1 SGHRS, CDR2 YFSETQ. The DNA of the CDR3 is TGCGCCAGCAGCTTAGGACAGGGTAACAATCAGCCCCAGCATTTT. It codes for CASSLGQGNNQPQHF.

The chain combines TRBV29-1 with TRBJ1-1; 9 nucleotides agree with TRBD1. The CDR3 sequence is 15 residues long. Trimming cost V 4 bases and J 6 bases; bases outside gene matches: 12. Germline V gene sequence: CDR1 SQVTM, CDR2 ANQGSEA. The CDR3 is CSVVPGQGTRAEAFF. The CDR3 DNA follows: TGCAGCGTTGTCCCGGGACAGGGTACAAGGGCTGAAGCTTTCTTT.